Given below is one TCR beta chain in context. The sample comes from a study of OX40 agonist ivuxolimab in advanced cancers. Measured with immunoSEQ multiplex PCR; TCRdb has only the in-frame clones, and not every one. The sample yields roughly 25,000 clones, around three quarters seen once. Sequencing used CD4+ or CD8+ T cells sorted from blood, obtained in a trial of the OX40 agonist ivuxolimab. This receptor was obtained from an adult with an advanced solid tumor such as melanoma, head and neck, liver or kidney cancer.

CDR3 in amino acids: CASSIMGEGARVGTEAFF. As DNA, the CDR3 is TGTGCCAGTAGTATCATGGGAGAAGGGGCGCGAGTAGGGACTGAAGCTTTCTTT. The chain carries TRBV19 and TRBJ1-1; D is perhaps TRBD1 (5 bases). Germline CDR1 reads LNHDA; CDR2 reads SQIVND (reference sequence). The V and J ends lost 3 bases and 5 bases respectively, with 25 bases between them. The length of the CDR3 is 18 residues.